This T cell receptor beta chain was found in a study of shared clonotypes between healthy human individuals. This table comes from immunoSEQ multiplex PCR, and its TCRdb copy is limited to in-frame clones, with some not included. The sample lists over a million clones; about 75% were seen once. A CD45RA+ naive subset and a CD45RA-negative memory subset were split from CD4+ cells. The CDR3 is made up of 15 amino acids. V lost 6 bases and J lost 5; bases outside the gene matches: 8. Germline-derived CDR1 and CDR2 are SNHLY and FYNNEI. Input material: memory CD4+ T cells sorted from blood. The subset here: CD45RA-negative fraction. This rearrangement joins TRBV2 to TRBJ2-2; 8 bases agree with TRBD1. This sequence originates from a young man in good health. The CDR3 DNA reads TGTGCCAGCAGCAGGACAGGGTCGGTTACCGGGGAGCTGTTTTTT. It translates to CASSRTGSVTGELFF. The entire variable domain, with the rest obtained from reference TRBV2 and TRBJ2-2, is as follows: EPEVTQTPSHQVTQMGQEVILRCVPISNHLYFYWYRQILGQKVEFLVSFYNNEISEKSEIFDDQFSVERPDGSNFTLKIRSTKLEDSAMYFCASSRTGSVTGELFFGEGSRLTVL.